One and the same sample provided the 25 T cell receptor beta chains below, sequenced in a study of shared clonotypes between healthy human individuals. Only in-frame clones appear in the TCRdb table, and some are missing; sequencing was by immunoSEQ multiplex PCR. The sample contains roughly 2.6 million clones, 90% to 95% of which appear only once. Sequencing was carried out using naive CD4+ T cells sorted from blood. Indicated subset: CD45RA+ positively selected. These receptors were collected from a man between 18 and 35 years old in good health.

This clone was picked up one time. The CDR3 region is CASSRANEQYF. The DNA of the CDR3 is TGCGCCAGCAGCAGGGCGAACGAGCAGTACTTC. The chain is built from TRBV10-2 and TRBJ2-5, with a possible D match to TRBD1 (5 bases). The better agreement between TRBJ2-7 and the DNA end casts doubt on the J call. The germline CDR1 and CDR2 sequences are WSHSY and SAAADI. This CDR3 is 11 amino acids long.

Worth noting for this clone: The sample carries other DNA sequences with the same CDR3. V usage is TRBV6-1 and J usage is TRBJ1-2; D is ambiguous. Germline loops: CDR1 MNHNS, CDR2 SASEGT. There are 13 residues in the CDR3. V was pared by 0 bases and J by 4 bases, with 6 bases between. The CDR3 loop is CASSEAGPYGYTF. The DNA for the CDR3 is TGTGCCAGCAGTGAAGCTGGACCCTATGGCTACACCTTC.

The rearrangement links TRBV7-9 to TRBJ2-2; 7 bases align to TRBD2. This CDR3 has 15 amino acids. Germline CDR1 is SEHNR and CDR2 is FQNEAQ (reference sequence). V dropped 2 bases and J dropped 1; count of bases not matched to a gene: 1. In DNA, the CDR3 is TGTGCCAGCAGCTTACTAGCGGAGAACACCGGGGAGCTGTTTTTT. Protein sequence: CASSLLAENTGELFF.

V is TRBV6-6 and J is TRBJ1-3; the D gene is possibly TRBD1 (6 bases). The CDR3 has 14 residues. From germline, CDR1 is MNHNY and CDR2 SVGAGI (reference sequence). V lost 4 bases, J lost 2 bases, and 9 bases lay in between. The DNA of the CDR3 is TGTGCCAGCAGTTCAGGGGCGGCTGGAAACACCATATATTTT. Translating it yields CASSSGAAGNTIYF.

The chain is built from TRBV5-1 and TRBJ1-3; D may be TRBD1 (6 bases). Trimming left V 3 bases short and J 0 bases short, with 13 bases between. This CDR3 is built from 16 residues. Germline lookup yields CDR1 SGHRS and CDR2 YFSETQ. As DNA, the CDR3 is TGCGCCAGCAGCTGGGGGGCCTTACTCTCTGGAAACACCATATATTTT. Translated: CASSWGALLSGNTIYF.

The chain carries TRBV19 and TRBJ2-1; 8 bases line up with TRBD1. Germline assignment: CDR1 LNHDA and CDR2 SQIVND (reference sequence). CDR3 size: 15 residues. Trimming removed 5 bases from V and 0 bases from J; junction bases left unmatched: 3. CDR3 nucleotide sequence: TGTGCCAGTAGTTCCAGGGGGCCCTCCTACAATGAGCAGTTCTTC. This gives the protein CASSSRGPSYNEQFF. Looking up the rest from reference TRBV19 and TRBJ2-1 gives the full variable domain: DGGITQSPKYLFRKEGQNVTLSCEQNLNHDAMYWYRQDPGQGLRLIYYSQIVNDFQKGDIAEGYSVSREKKESFPLTVTSAQKNPTAFYLCASSSRGPSYNEQFFGPGTRLTVL.

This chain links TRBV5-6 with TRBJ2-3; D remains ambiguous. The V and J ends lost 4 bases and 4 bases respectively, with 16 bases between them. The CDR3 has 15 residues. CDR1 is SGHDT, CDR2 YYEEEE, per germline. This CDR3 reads CASSRLTRRSDTQYF. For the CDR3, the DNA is TGTGCCAGCAGCCGACTCACCAGAAGATCAGATACGCAGTATTTT. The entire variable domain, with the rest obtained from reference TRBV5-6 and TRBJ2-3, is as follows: DAGVTQSPTHLIKTRGQQVTLRCSPKSGHDTVSWYQQALGQGPQFIFQYYEEEERQRGNFPDRFSGHQFPNYSSELNVNALLLGDSALYLCASSRLTRRSDTQYFGPGTRLTVL.

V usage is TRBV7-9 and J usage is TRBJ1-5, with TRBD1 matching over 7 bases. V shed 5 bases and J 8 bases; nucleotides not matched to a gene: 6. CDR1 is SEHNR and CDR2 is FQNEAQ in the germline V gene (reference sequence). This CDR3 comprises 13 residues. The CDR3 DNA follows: TGTGCCAGCAGCCCGGTCCAGGGGGAGCCCCAGCATTTT. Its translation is CASSPVQGEPQHF.

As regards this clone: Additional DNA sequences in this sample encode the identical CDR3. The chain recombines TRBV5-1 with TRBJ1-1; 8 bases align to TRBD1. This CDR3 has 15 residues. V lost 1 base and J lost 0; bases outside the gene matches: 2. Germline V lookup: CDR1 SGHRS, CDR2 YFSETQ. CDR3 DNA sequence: TGCGCCAGCAGCTTGCCGACAGGGGTGAACACTGAAGCTTTCTTT. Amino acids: CASSLPTGVNTEAFF.

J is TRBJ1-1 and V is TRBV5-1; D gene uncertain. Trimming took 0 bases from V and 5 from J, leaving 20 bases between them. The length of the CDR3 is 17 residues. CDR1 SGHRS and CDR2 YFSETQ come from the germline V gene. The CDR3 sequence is CASSLGPQVMMATEAFF. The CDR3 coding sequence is TGCGCCAGCAGCTTGGGGCCCCAGGTCATGATGGCAACTGAAGCTTTCTTT.

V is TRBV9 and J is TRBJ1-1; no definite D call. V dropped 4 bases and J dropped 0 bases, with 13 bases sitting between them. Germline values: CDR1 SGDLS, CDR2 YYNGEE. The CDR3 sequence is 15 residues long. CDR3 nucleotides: TGTGCCAGCAGCCCCGCGGGGTCCATGAACACTGAAGCTTTCTTT. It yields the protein CASSPAGSMNTEAFF. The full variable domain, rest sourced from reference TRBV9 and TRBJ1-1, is DSGVTQTPKHLITATGQRVTLRCSPRSGDLSVYWYQQSLDQGLQFLIQYYNGEERAKGNILERFSAQQFPDLHSELNLSSLELGDSALYFCASSPAGSMNTEAFFGQGTRLTVV.

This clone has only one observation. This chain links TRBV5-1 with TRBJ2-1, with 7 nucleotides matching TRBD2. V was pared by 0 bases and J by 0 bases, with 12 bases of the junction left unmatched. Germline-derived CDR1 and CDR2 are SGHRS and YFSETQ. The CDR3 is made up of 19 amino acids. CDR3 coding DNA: TGCGCCAGCAGCTTGGGTCGACTAGCCTACCAAAGCTCCTACAATGAGCAGTTCTTC. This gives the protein CASSLGRLAYQSSYNEQFF.

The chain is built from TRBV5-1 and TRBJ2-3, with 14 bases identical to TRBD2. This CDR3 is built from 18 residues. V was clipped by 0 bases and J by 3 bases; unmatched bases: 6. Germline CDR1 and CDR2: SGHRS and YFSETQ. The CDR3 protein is CASSLGLAGGRRTDTQYF. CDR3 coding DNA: TGCGCCAGCAGCTTGGGACTAGCGGGGGGGCGTAGGACAGATACGCAGTATTTT.

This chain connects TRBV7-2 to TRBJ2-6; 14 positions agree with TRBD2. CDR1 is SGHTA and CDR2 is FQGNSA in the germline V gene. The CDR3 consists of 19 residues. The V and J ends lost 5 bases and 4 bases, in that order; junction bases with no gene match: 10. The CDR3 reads CASSVRGLAGVGGANVLTF. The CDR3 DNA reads TGTGCCAGCAGCGTCAGGGGACTAGCGGGAGTGGGAGGGGCCAACGTCCTGACTTTC.

CDR3 sequence (DNA): TGTGCCAGCAGCGTAGTCGGCAGCGGGAGCTCCTACGAGCAGTACTTC. Translated, it gives CASSVVGSGSSYEQYF. The rearrangement joins TRBV9 to TRBJ2-7; 8 bases agree with TRBD2. The CDR3 is 16 amino acids. With V trimmed by 0 bases and J by 0 bases, 5 bases remained unmatched. CDR1 is SGDLS and CDR2 is YYNGEE in the germline V gene.

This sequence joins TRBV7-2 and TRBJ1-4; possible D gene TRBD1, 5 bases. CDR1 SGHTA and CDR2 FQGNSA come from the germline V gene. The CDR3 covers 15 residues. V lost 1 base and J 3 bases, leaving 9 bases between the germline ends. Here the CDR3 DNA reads TGTGCCAGCAGCTTAGTGGACACCCCTAATGAAAAACTGTTTTTT. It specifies CASSLVDTPNEKLFF.

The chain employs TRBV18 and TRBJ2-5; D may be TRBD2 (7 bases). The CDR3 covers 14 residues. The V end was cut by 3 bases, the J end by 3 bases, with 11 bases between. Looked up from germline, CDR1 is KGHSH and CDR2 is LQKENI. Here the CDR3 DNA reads TGTGCCAGCTCACCGCAGGGGACTAAAGAGACCCAGTACTTC. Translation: CASSPQGTKETQYF.

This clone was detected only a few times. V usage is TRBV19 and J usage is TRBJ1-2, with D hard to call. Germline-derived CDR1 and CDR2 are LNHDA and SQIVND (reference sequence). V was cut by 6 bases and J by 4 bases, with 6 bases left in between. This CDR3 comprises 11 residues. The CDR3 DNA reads TGTGCCAGTAGGGCCCTCTATGGCTACACCTTC. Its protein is CASRALYGYTF.

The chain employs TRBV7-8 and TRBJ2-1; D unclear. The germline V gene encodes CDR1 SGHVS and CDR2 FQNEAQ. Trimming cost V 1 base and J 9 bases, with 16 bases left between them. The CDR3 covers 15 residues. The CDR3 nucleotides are TGTGCCAGCAGCTTAGGTAGCCGTCGGAGTGGTGAGCAGTTCTTC. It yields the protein CASSLGSRRSGEQFF.

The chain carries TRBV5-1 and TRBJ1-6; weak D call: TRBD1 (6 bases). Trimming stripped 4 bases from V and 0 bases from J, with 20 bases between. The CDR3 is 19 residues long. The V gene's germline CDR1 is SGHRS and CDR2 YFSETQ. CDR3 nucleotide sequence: TGCGCCAGCAGCACGGTGGGGATGACAGGCACCTCCTATAATTCACCCCTCCACTTT. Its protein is CASSTVGMTGTSYNSPLHF.

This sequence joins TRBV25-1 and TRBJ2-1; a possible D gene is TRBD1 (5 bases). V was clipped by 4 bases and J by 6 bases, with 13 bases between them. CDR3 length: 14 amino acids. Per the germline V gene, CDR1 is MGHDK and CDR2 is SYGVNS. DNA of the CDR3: TGTGCCAGCAGTGGACGTGGGGCTAGCAATGAGCAGTTCTTC. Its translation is CASSGRGASNEQFF.

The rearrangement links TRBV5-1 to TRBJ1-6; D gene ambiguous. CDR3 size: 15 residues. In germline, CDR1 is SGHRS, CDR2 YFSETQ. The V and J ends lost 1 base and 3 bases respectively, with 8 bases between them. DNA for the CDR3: TGCGCCAGCAGCTTGTCCGCCCTCTATAATTCACCCCTCCACTTT. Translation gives CASSLSALYNSPLHF.

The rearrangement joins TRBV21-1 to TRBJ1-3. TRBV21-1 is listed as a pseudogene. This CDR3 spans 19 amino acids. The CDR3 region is CASSKDSAVPGPGGNTIYF. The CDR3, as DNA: TGTGCCAGCAGCAAAGATTCTGCGGTACCGGGCCCAGGCGGAAACACCATATATTTT.

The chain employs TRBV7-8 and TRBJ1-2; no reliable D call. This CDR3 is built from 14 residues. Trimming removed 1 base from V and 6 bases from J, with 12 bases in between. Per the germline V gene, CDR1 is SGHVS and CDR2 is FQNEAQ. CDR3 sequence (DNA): TGTGCCAGCAGCTTAGTAGAGGATAAGGATGGCTACACCTTC. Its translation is CASSLVEDKDGYTF. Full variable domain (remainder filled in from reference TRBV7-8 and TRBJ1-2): GAGVSQSPRYKVAKRGQDVALRCDPISGHVSLFWYQQALGQGPEFLTYFQNEAQLDKSGLPSDRFFAERPEGSVSTLKIQRTQQEDSAVYLCASSLVEDKDGYTFGSGTRLTVV.

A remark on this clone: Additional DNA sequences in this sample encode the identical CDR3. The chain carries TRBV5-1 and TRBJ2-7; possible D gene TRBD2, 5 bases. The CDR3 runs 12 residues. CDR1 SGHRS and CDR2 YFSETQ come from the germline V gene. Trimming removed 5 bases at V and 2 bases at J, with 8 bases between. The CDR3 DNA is TGCGCCAGCAGTTCGGGGACCTACGAGCAGTACTTC. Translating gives CASSSGTYEQYF.